This T cell receptor beta chain was documented in a study of T cells in Graves' hyperthyroidism and ophthalmopathy. Germline CDR1 reads MNHEY; CDR2 reads SVGAGI. V lost 0 bases to trimming and J lost 8 bases, with 10 bases between them. The CDR3 loop spans 14 amino acids. RNA transcripts served as the template for amplifying TCR beta CDR3 regions. First-round RT-PCR targeting the TCR CDR3 was performed with the HTBI primer set. Using its own MiXCR run on the multiplex PCR reads, TCRdb lists one record per CDR3 protein. The profile shows around 440,000 distinct CDR3 sequences, 15% to 18% of them singletons.

V usage is TRBV6-5 and J usage is TRBJ1-4; D is unresolved. The TCR was taken from a young woman with Graves' hyperthyroidism. The sample comprised blood. The CDR3 DNA reads as TGTGCCAGCAGTTACTCGGCCTACGGGGAAAAACTGTTTTTT. Protein sequence: CASSYSAYGEKLFF.